This TCR beta chain is from a study of CXCR3-negative and CXCR3-positive naive CD8 T cells. Findings and caveats of the study: Diversity proved comparably high across both naive subsets and much lower in memory CD8+ cells. More hydrophobic TRB CDR3s were found in CXCR3-positive naive cells than in CXCR3-negative naive cells.

As concerns this clonotype: The antigen remains undetermined.

Through 5' RACE with UMI labels, the TRB cDNA libraries were prepared. TCRdb reworked the 5' RACE reads into one entry per CDR3 protein, no DNA. The table counts nearly 110,000 distinct CDR3 sequences; more than 0.3% lies in the top ten. The CDR3 covers 17 residues. CDR1 SGHVS and CDR2 FNYEAQ come from the germline V gene. Sequencing used naive CXCR3+ CD8+ T cells from blood. The sample's subset: CD45RO-CCR7+CD27+CD95- naive CD8+ T cells expressing CXCR3 (TNR3+). The TCR sequence derives from a human donor in good health. Some clones in this sample may be carry-over from other donors' samples. The V gene is TRBV7-6, the J gene TRBJ2-7; TCRdb indicates TRBD1, and absent DNA this call remains unverified. The chain's CDR3 is CASSSHPTGPSSYEQYF.